The clone carrying this T cell receptor beta chain occurred a few times. Authors' data handling: By means of reference gene primer amplification, nucleated cell counts were estimated. TCRdb keeps only in-frame clones here, not all; method: immunoSEQ multiplex PCR. V and J calls and clone size are copied from that table; D and trimming were computed from the DNA. Altogether fewer than 300,000 clones are present, 81% being singletons, with the ten largest covering around 3%. The record originates from a study of blood T cell repertoires in COVID-19. In the study overall: Acute and convalescent COVID-19 specimens originated in the United States, Italy and Spain. The cDNA or gDNA used as material had been derived from T cells, B-cell-depleted T cells, or PBMCs.

The germline gives CDR1 SGDLS, CDR2 YYNGEE. The trim removed 3 bases at V and 6 bases at J, leaving 14 bases unmatched. The CDR3 length is 18 residues. This TCR derives from a woman aged 55-75 years with active or convalescent COVID-19. Sequenced material: peripheral blood. The chain joins TRBV9 to TRBJ1-3; 11 nucleotides align to TRBD1. The CDR3 region is CASSAGGSSGQGVNTIYF. CDR3 in DNA: TGTGCCAGCAGCGCCGGGGGATCCTCGGGACAGGGGGTAAACACCATATATTTT. Supplemented by reference TRBV9 and TRBJ1-3, the full variable domain reads DSGVTQTPKHLITATGQRVTLRCSPRSGDLSVYWYQQSLDQGLQFLIQYYNGEERAKGNILERFSAQQFPDLHSELNLSSLELGDSALYFCASSAGGSSGQGVNTIYFGEGSWLTVV.